The T cell receptor (beta chain) under discussion was sequenced for a study of monozygotic twins with inflammatory bowel disease. Eight separate reactions for every sample produced the cDNA. For each CDR3 protein, TCRdb gives one entry from its re-call of the 5' RACE reads, without DNA. The table for this sample gives around 380,000 distinct CDR3 sequences. Comment on this clonotype: Its antigen remains unknown.

The authors drew roughly 2.5 ml of blood from each donor. Study results and limitations: Concordance status among twins (concordant versus discordant) showed no link to repertoire similarity, possibly from limited power. Relative clonotype sharing with others was diminished in IBD patients versus healthy twins, particularly with disease activity.

The TCR sequence derives from a human donor with ulcerative colitis or Crohn's disease, or a healthy co-twin of an affected twin (not recorded which). The sequencing input was blood.

The CDR3 sequence is CSVVPRTSTGELFF. This chain uses TRBV29-1 with TRBJ2-2; the D gene TCRdb calls, TRBD2, cannot be checked with no DNA. CDR3 length: 14 amino acids. CDR1 and CDR2 from the germline V gene are SQVTM and ANQGSEA.